This T cell receptor (beta chain) was sequenced during a study of beta chain features in type 1 diabetes. Study-wide results and caveats: Within each of all four CD4+ subsets, Type 1 diabetes patients had TCRB CDR3s that were moderately but significantly shorter.

On this clone: The antigen is not known.

The CDR3 loop spans 15 amino acids. V lost 3 bases, J lost 2 bases, and 12 bases lay in between. Germline-derived CDR1 and CDR2 are KGHSH and LQKENI. All of the isolated RNA was reverse transcribed, so expressed TCRB transcripts were sequenced. Libraries were prepared by immunoSEQ multiplex PCR; TCRdb keeps only in-frame clonotypes and omits some of them. The table includes 250,000 to 350,000 clones, roughly an eighth detected once. The chain joins TRBV18 to TRBJ2-3; the D gene is possibly TRBD1 (5 bases). Material for sequencing was naive CD4+ T cells from blood. The receptor was derived from a man aged 25 to 45 with type 1 diabetes. The DNA of the CDR3 is TGTGCCAGCTCACCTAGGACAACTGACACAGATACGCAGTATTTT. It translates to CASSPRTTDTDTQYF. The variable domain in full, completed from reference TRBV18 and TRBJ2-3, reads NAGVMQNPRHLVRRRGQEARLRCSPMKGHSHVYWYRQLPEEGLKFMVYLQKENIIDESGMPKERFSAEFPKEGPSILRIQQVVRGDSAAYFCASSPRTTDTDTQYFGPGTRLTVL.